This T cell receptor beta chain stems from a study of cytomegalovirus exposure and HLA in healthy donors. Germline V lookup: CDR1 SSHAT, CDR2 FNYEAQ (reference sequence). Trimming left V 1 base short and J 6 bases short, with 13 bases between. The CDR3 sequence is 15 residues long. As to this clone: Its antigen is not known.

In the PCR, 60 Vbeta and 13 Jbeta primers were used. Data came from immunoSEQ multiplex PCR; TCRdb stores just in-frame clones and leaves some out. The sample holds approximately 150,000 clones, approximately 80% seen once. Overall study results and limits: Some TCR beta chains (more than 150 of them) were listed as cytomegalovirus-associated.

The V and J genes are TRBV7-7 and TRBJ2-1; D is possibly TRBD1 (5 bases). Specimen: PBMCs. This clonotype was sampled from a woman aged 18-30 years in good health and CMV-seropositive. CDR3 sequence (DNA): TGTGCCAGCAGCTTAGGGCAGGGAATGACCAATGAGCAGTTCTTC. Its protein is CASSLGQGMTNEQFF.